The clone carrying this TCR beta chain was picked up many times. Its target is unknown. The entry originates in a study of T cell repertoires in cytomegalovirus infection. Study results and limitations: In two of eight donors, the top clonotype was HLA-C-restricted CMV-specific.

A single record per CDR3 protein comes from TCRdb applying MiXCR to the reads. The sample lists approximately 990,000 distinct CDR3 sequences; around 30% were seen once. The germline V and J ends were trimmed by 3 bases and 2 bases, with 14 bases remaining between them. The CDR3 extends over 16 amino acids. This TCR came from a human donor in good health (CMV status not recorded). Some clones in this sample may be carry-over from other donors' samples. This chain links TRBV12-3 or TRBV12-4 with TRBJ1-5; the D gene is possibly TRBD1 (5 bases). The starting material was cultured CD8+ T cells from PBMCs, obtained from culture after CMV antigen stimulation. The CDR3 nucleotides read TGTGCCAGCAGTTTTAGAGTTGGGGGACGCAATCAGCCCCAGCATTTT. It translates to CASSFRVGGRNQPQHF.